Here is one TCR beta chain with its context. As yet, its antigen is unknown. This specimen comes from a study of shared clonotypes between healthy human individuals. General study results and limits: When naive CD4 clonotypes were compared across a few donors, approximately 5% were shared. Estimated richness was generally greater in naive than memory subsets.

This CDR3 has 14 amino acids. V lost 8 bases and J lost 2; bases outside the gene matches: 3. Germline-derived CDR1 and CDR2 are SNHLY and FYNNEI. The method was immunoSEQ multiplex PCR; TCRdb's version includes in-frame clones alone and lacks a portion of them. The sample includes roughly 760,000 clones, about 74% of them seen just once. The healthy adult donors were HIV-negative and reported no recent acute infections or vaccinations. Sequencing used memory CD4+ T cells sorted from blood. Stated subset: CD45RA-negative fraction. The chain recombines TRBV2 with TRBJ1-4; 9 nucleotides match TRBD1. The clonotype originates from a woman under 40 in good health. For the CDR3, the DNA is TGTGCCAGCGCCGGGACAGGGACTAATGAAAAACTGTTTTTT. It encodes CASAGTGTNEKLFF.